These 4 T cell receptor beta chains were sequenced from one sample in a study of CXCR3-negative and CXCR3-positive naive CD8 T cells. Libraries were UMI-labeled 5' RACE TRB cDNA. TCRdb derives one entry per CDR3 protein from the 5' RACE reads, leaving out DNA. The specimen's table records 45,000 to 70,000 distinct CDR3 sequences. Sample: memory CD8+ T cells from blood. The receptor source for this set is a human donor in good health. Some clones in this sample may be carry-over from other donors' samples.

The V call is TRBV7-9, the J call TRBJ2-1; without DNA, the TCRdb call of TRBD1 cannot be checked. The germline gives CDR1 SEHNR, CDR2 FQNEAQ (reference sequence). This CDR3 is 15 amino acids long. The CDR3 protein is CASSHRDRGQVEQFF.

The chain links TRBV29-1 to TRBJ2-3; lacking DNA, the TRBD2 call made by TCRdb goes unchecked. This CDR3 has 16 amino acids. Germline CDR1 SQVTM, CDR2 ANQGSEA. This CDR3 is CSVPDRLAGDFFTQYF.

This chain connects TRBV5-5 to TRBJ2-1; TCRdb gives TRBD2 as the D gene, but with no DNA this cannot be confirmed. The CDR3 totals 15 residues. Germline-derived CDR1 and CDR2 are SGHKS and YYEKEE (reference sequence). The CDR3 region is CASSSTLSSYNEQFF.

The gene calls are TRBV28 and TRBJ2-3. Looked up from germline, CDR1 is MDHEN and CDR2 is SYDVKM. The CDR3 contains 14 residues. CDR3 in amino acids: CASSFSTSTDTQYF.